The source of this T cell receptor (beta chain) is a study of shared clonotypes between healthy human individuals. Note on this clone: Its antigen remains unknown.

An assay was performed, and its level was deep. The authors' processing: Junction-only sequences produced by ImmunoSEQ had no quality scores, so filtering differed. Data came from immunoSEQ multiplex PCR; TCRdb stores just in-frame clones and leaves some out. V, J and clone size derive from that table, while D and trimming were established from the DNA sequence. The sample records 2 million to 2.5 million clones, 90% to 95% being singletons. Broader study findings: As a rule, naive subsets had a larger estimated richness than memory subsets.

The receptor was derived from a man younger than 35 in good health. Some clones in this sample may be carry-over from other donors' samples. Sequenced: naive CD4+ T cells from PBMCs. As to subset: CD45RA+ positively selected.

The CDR3 sequence: CASSSAKAGYTF. For the CDR3, the DNA is TGTGCCAGCAGCTCGGCCAAAGCGGGCTACACCTTC. The rearrangement links TRBV5-6 to TRBJ1-2; D gene ambiguous. The germline CDR1 and CDR2 sequences are SGHDT and YYEEEE. The CDR3 sequence is 12 residues long. Trimming cost V 3 bases and J 8 bases, with 11 bases left between them.